The 20 T cell receptor beta chains given below trace back to one sample, sequenced in a study of cytomegalovirus exposure and HLA in healthy donors. Primers for the PCR totalled 60 Vbeta and 13 Jbeta. Clones were read by immunoSEQ multiplex PCR, and TCRdb kept only the in-frame ones, dropping some. Among roughly 61,000 clones listed, 65% to 85% were seen once. Sequencing used PBMCs. These receptors originate from a male donor in good health and CMV-seronegative.

The chain is built from TRBV5-1 and TRBJ2-7; TRBD1 is a possible D gene (6 bases). The CDR3 is 12 residues long. Germline V lookup: CDR1 SGHRS, CDR2 YFSETQ. Trimming cost V 3 bases and J 11 bases, with 15 bases left between them. CDR3 loop: CASSSGHPKKYF. The CDR3 DNA follows: TGCGCCAGCAGCTCGGGACACCCGAAAAAGTACTTC.

DNA for the CDR3: TGTGCCAGCACTAAAACAGGGGGCACTGAAGCTTTCTTT. It codes for CASTKTGGTEAFF. The rearrangement links TRBV6-5 to TRBJ1-1; 8 nucleotides align to TRBD1. Germline V CDR1 and CDR2: MNHEY, SVGAGI. The junction had 5 bases not matched to a gene; V was cut back by 7 bases and J by 4 bases. CDR3 size: 13 residues.

The chain recombines TRBV19 with TRBJ1-2, with D hard to call. Between the trimmed V and J ends, which lost 3 bases and 6 bases, there was a span of 11 bases. Germline V gene data show CDR1 as LNHDA and CDR2 as SQIVND (reference sequence). The CDR3 loop spans 13 amino acids. The CDR3 sequence is CASSISAIDGYTF. The CDR3 DNA reads as TGTGCCAGTAGTATCTCCGCGATTGATGGCTACACCTTC.

The V call is TRBV2, the J call TRBJ2-5, with 10 bases that match TRBD2. Germline V gives CDR1 SNHLY, CDR2 FYNNEI. V trimming: 6 bases; J trimming: 1 base; junction bases outside the gene matches: 8. CDR3 length: 16 amino acids. CDR3 amino acids: CASRASGGLIQETQYF. In DNA, the CDR3 is TGTGCCAGCAGGGCTAGCGGGGGCCTAATCCAAGAGACCCAGTACTTC.

The chain couples TRBV9 to TRBJ2-1, with 7 bases that match TRBD1. The V and J ends lost 3 bases and 9 bases, in that order; junction bases with no gene match: 3. From germline, CDR1 is SGDLS and CDR2 YYNGEE. The CDR3 spans 12 residues. CDR3 sequence: CASSGDSAEQFF. DNA for the CDR3: TGTGCCAGCAGCGGGGACAGTGCTGAGCAGTTCTTC.

This chain uses TRBV7-3 with TRBJ2-3, with TRBD2 matching 9 bases. CDR1 and CDR2 from the germline V gene are SGHTA and FQGTGA. Losses at the gene ends were 3 bases for V and 0 bases for J; bases not matched to a gene: 1. This CDR3 has 15 amino acids. Here the CDR3 reads CASSFSGGSTDTQYF. The DNA of the CDR3 is TGTGCCAGCAGCTTTAGCGGGGGTAGCACAGATACGCAGTATTTT.

V is TRBV6-5 and J is TRBJ1-5; possible D gene TRBD1, 5 bases. Germline lookup yields CDR1 MNHEY and CDR2 SVGAGI. This CDR3 spans 13 amino acids. The V and J ends lost 5 bases and 4 bases respectively, with 9 bases between them. The CDR3 coding sequence is TGTGCCAGCAGTCGACAGATAAATCAGCCCCAGCATTTT. Translated, it gives CASSRQINQPQHF.

The genes are TRBV19 and TRBJ1-2; the match to TRBD1 covers 12 bases. The V segment lost 5 bases and the J segment 5 bases; nucleotides outside the gene matches: 9. This CDR3 comprises 16 residues. Germline values: CDR1 LNHDA, CDR2 SQIVND (reference sequence). The CDR3 coding sequence is TGTGCCAGTAGTTATACCGGGACAGGGGGCAATTATGGCTACACCTTC. Translated, it gives CASSYTGTGGNYGYTF.

This clone was seen only a few times. The V and J genes are TRBV4-3 and TRBJ1-2; D is possibly TRBD1 (5 bases). V gave up 1 base and J gave up 4 bases, with 13 bases separating them. The germline V gene has CDR1 LGHNA and CDR2 YSLEER. The CDR3 consists of 15 residues. CDR3 in DNA: TGCGCCAGCAGCCAAGCCGCAGGGCCAGTCTATGGCTACACCTTC. As protein: CASSQAAGPVYGYTF.

V and J are TRBV20-1 and TRBJ2-3, with unresolved D. V was trimmed by 5 bases and J by 5 bases, leaving 8 bases between them. The length of the CDR3 is 11 residues. Germline lookup yields CDR1 DFQATT and CDR2 SNEGSKA (reference sequence). The CDR3 loop is CSAPKVDTQYF. DNA of the CDR3: TGCAGTGCTCCTAAAGTAGATACGCAGTATTTT.

The CDR3 DNA follows: TGCGCCAGCAGCCAAGTACGGGGGGGCTATGGCTACACCTTC. Encoded protein: CASSQVRGGYGYTF. V usage is TRBV4-3 and J usage is TRBJ1-2; a weak D match, TRBD1 (5 bases). Germline-derived CDR1 and CDR2 are LGHNA and YSLEER. This CDR3 comprises 14 residues. The germline V and J ends were trimmed by 1 base and 4 bases, with 10 bases remaining between them.

The V gene is TRBV6-5, the J gene TRBJ1-1, with D possibly matching TRBD1 (6 bases). In germline, CDR1 is MNHEY, CDR2 SVGAGI. V shed 6 bases and J shed 0 bases, with 14 bases lying between them. The CDR3 contains 15 residues. The CDR3, as DNA: TGTGCCAGCAGAGAGACAGGCAGGCTGAACACTGAAGCTTTCTTT. This sequence encodes CASRETGRLNTEAFF.

This sequence joins TRBV6-1 and TRBJ2-5; 8 bases align to TRBD1. This CDR3 has 15 residues. Germline V lookup: CDR1 MNHNS, CDR2 SASEGT. J gave up 5 bases and V 6 bases, and 11 bases lay outside the gene matches. DNA for the CDR3: TGTGCCAGCAGGCGAGACAGGGGAACCGGGGAGACCCAGTACTTC. This sequence encodes CASRRDRGTGETQYF.

This chain joins TRBV6-5 and TRBJ1-2; D perhaps matches TRBD1 (6 bases). V was pared by 4 bases and J by 5 bases, with 17 bases between. The length of the CDR3 is 15 residues. Germline-derived CDR1 and CDR2 are MNHEY and SVGAGI. This CDR3 reads CASSSNRGTGYGYTF. The CDR3, as DNA: TGTGCCAGCAGTTCGAATCGGGGTACAGGGTATGGCTACACCTTC.

This clone was seen a few times. The chain combines TRBV19 with TRBJ1-4; D gene ambiguous. CDR1 and CDR2 from the germline V gene are LNHDA and SQIVND (reference sequence). The CDR3 covers 16 residues. Deletions cut 6 bases from V and 5 bases from J, with 19 bases between. As DNA, the CDR3 is TGTGCCAGTAGCCCCACCGCGGCACGAGAGAATGAAAAACTGTTTTTT. As protein: CASSPTAARENEKLFF.

This chain uses TRBV6-6 with TRBJ1-2; 9 bases map to TRBD1. The length of the CDR3 is 16 residues. Germline CDR1 is MNHNY and CDR2 is SVGAGI (reference sequence). Losses at the gene ends were 3 bases for V and 7 bases for J; bases not matched to a gene: 12. The CDR3 loop is CASSYTPGQGSGGYTF. As DNA, the CDR3 is TGTGCCAGCAGTTATACCCCGGGACAGGGTTCCGGTGGCTACACCTTC.

This clone was found once. The rearrangement uses TRBV7-3 and TRBJ2-1; 10 nucleotides line up with TRBD2. The trim removed 4 bases at V and 5 bases at J, leaving 5 bases unmatched. The CDR3 totals 15 residues. Germline V gives CDR1 SGHTA, CDR2 FQGTGA. The CDR3 is CASSSGLARHNEQFF. The CDR3 bases are TGTGCCAGCAGCTCGGGACTAGCGCGGCACAATGAGCAGTTCTTC.

CDR3 sequence (DNA): TGTGCCAGCAGCCAAGTCCATACAGGGGGCGCGGGTGGCTACACCTTC. Its protein is CASSQVHTGGAGGYTF. The chain links TRBV4-2 to TRBJ1-2, with 9 bases lining up with TRBD1. Germline loops: CDR1 LGHNA, CDR2 YNFKEQ. J gave up 7 bases and V 1 base, and 10 bases lay outside the gene matches. The CDR3 sequence is 16 residues long.

The chain links TRBV7-3 to TRBJ2-5; weak D call: TRBD1 (5 bases). The germline V gene has CDR1 SGHTA and CDR2 FQGTGA. The CDR3 is 18 amino acids. The germline V and J ends were trimmed by 2 bases and 5 bases, with 24 bases remaining between them. The CDR3 region has the DNA TGTGCCAGCAGCTTAGGAAGGGGTGTAGGGGTTATCGGCGAGACCCAGTACTTC. It is translated as CASSLGRGVGVIGETQYF.

The chain couples TRBV30 to TRBJ2-3; 9 positions agree with TRBD2. V lost 2 bases, J lost 6 bases, and 6 bases stayed unmatched. This CDR3 has 14 amino acids. Germline CDR1 reads GTSNPN; CDR2 reads SVGIG (reference sequence). CDR3 amino acids: CAWSPAGGWDTQYF. The CDR3 DNA sequence: TGTGCCTGGAGTCCAGCGGGAGGATGGGATACGCAGTATTTT. Full variable domain (remainder filled in from reference TRBV30 and TRBJ2-3): SQTIHQWPATLVQPVGSPLSLECTVEGTSNPNLYWYRQAAGRGLQLLFYSVGIGQISSEVPQNLSASRPQDRQFILSSKKLLLSDSGFYLCAWSPAGGWDTQYFGPGTRLTVL.